These 21 T cell receptor beta chains came from one sample sequenced in a study of OX40 agonist ivuxolimab in advanced cancers. The receptor library was made with the immunoSEQ multiplex PCR assay. TCRdb provides this immuneACCESS table in a form limited to in-frame rearrangements. Some clones are lacking; in checked studies, under half of them reflect an unresolved V gene, and why the rest are absent is not known. Here the sample has 55,000 to 70,000 clones; about 80% occur a single time. The ten biggest clones cover almost 1.5% of the sample. Sequences were derived from CD4+ or CD8+ T cells sorted from blood, sampled in a trial of the OX40 agonist ivuxolimab. The source of these receptors is an adult with an advanced solid tumor such as melanoma, head and neck, liver or kidney cancer.

V usage is TRBV6-5 and J usage is TRBJ1-5, with D possibly matching TRBD1 (5 bases). CDR1 is MNHEY, CDR2 SVGAGI, per germline. There are 14 residues in the CDR3. The germline V and J ends were trimmed by 6 bases and 4 bases, with 13 bases remaining between them. For the CDR3, the DNA is TGTGCCAGCAGGGGCAATACAGGAAATCAGCCCCAGCATTTT. Protein sequence: CASRGNTGNQPQHF.

This clone was recorded only once. The rearrangement joins TRBV5-4 to TRBJ2-1; 9 nucleotides align to TRBD2. The CDR3 totals 14 residues. V dropped 4 bases and J dropped 10; count of bases not matched to a gene: 9. Per germline, CDR1 SGHNT and CDR2 YYREEE (reference sequence). DNA for the CDR3: TGTGCCAGCAGCGGCGGACTAGCGCTCACCGAGCAGTTCTTC. It is translated as CASSGGLALTEQFF.

The CDR3 DNA is TGTGCCACCAGCATGGCAGGGGACCGGTATGGCTACACCTTC. It yields the protein CATSMAGDRYGYTF. The chain recombines TRBV2 with TRBJ1-2; tentatively, D is TRBD1 (6 bases). There are 14 residues in the CDR3. Germline lookup yields CDR1 SNHLY and CDR2 FYNNEI. Trimming pared 10 bases from V and 5 bases from J, leaving 20 bases between.

This chain joins TRBV27 and TRBJ2-2, with TRBD2 identical over 10 bases. Germline values: CDR1 MNHEY, CDR2 SMNVEV (reference sequence). V was pared by 6 bases and J by 0 bases, with 4 bases of the junction left unmatched. CDR3 length: 16 residues. CDR3 amino acids: CASSLAGVPNTGELFF. DNA for the CDR3: TGTGCCAGCAGCCTAGCGGGGGTCCCGAACACCGGGGAGCTGTTTTTT.

This chain uses TRBV6-1 with TRBJ1-1; tentatively, D is TRBD1 (5 bases). This CDR3 has 14 residues. Trimming cost V 6 bases and J 1 base, with 12 bases left between them. Germline V lookup: CDR1 MNHNS, CDR2 SASEGT. CDR3 sequence (DNA): TGTGCCAGCAGATGGCAGGGAGAGAACACTGAAGCTTTCTTT. Translation: CASRWQGENTEAFF.

The chain links TRBV6-4 to TRBJ2-1; 12 positions agree with TRBD2. The CDR3 contains 15 residues. From germline, CDR1 is MRHNA and CDR2 SNTAGT. V trimming: 6 bases; J trimming: 2 bases; junction bases outside the gene matches: 2. The CDR3 loop is CASSRLAGAYNEQFF. The CDR3 bases are TGTGCCAGCAGCCGACTAGCGGGGGCCTACAATGAGCAGTTCTTC.

This clone was detected a few times. The chain has TRBV29-1 and TRBJ1-1; 8 positions agree with TRBD1. There are 13 residues in the CDR3. V shed 6 bases and J 4 bases; nucleotides not matched to a gene: 7. Germline CDR1 is SQVTM and CDR2 is ANQGSEA. The CDR3 here is CSVEGRGLTEAFF. The CDR3 nucleotides read TGCAGCGTCGAGGGCAGGGGGCTCACTGAAGCTTTCTTT.

This clone has more than one count but fewer than ten. This chain connects TRBV6-5 to TRBJ2-7; 9 bases match TRBD1. After removal of 0 bases from V and 7 bases from J, the junction contained 7 bases not matched to a gene. Germline V gene lookup returns CDR1 MNHEY and CDR2 SVGAGI. This CDR3 is 15 amino acids long. Here the CDR3 DNA reads TGTGCCAGCAGTTACTCGAACAGGGGGCATTGGGAGCAGTACTTC. Amino acids: CASSYSNRGHWEQYF.

This clone was counted between two and nine times. J is TRBJ2-7 and V is TRBV6-5; 9 bases align to TRBD2. The V gene's germline CDR1 is MNHEY and CDR2 SVGAGI. The CDR3 sequence is 15 residues long. After removal of 7 bases from V and 0 bases from J, the junction contained 7 bases not matched to a gene. The CDR3 DNA sequence: TGTGCCAGCAACTCGGCGGGGGGGGGCTCCTACGAGCAGTACTTC. It specifies CASNSAGGGSYEQYF.

J is TRBJ1-2 and V is TRBV5-1; 7 bases line up with TRBD1. Germline V gene sequence: CDR1 SGHRS, CDR2 YFSETQ. CDR3 length: 14 residues. Losses at the gene ends were 5 bases for V and 4 bases for J; bases not matched to a gene: 8. The CDR3 nucleotides read TGCGCCAGCAGTTGGGTTTCAGGGGGCTATGGCTACACCTTC. As protein: CASSWVSGGYGYTF.

This chain uses TRBV27 with TRBJ1-6; perhaps TRBD1 as D (5 bases). CDR1 and CDR2 from the germline V gene are MNHEY and SMNVEV (reference sequence). The CDR3 spans 14 residues. The V and J ends lost 3 bases and 10 bases respectively, with 13 bases between them. The CDR3 sequence: CASSFWQGPSPLHF. The CDR3 DNA follows: TGTGCCAGCAGTTTCTGGCAGGGACCCTCACCCCTCCACTTT.

This chain uses TRBV28 with TRBJ1-5; 9 bases are a match to TRBD1. This CDR3 is built from 12 residues. V was clipped by 9 bases and J by 8 bases; unmatched bases: 5. Germline V gene lookup returns CDR1 MDHEN and CDR2 SYDVKM. CDR3 amino acids: CASGQGLEPQHF. The DNA for the CDR3 is TGTGCCAGTGGACAGGGGCTGGAGCCCCAGCATTTT.

Only a few counts were recorded for this clone. The rearrangement uses TRBV5-1 and TRBJ2-6; D not certain. The CDR3 loop spans 15 amino acids. The V gene lost 4 bases and the J gene lost 2 bases, with 10 bases spanning the gap. Germline V gene sequence: CDR1 SGHRS, CDR2 YFSETQ. The DNA of the CDR3 is TGCGCCAGCAGCCCCTGGACGCCTGGGGCCAACGTCCTGACTTTC. Encoded protein: CASSPWTPGANVLTF. Full variable domain (rest looked up from reference TRBV5-1 and TRBJ2-6): KAGVTQTPRYLIKTRGQQVTLSCSPISGHRSVSWYQQTPGQGLQFLFEYFSETQRNKGNFPGRFSGRQFSNSRSEMNVSTLELGDSALYLCASSPWTPGANVLTFGAGSRLTVL.

V gene TRBV13 combines with J gene TRBJ2-7; weak D call: TRBD1 (6 bases). Germline CDR1 PRHDT, CDR2 FYEKMQ (reference sequence). This CDR3 is built from 14 residues. With 4 bases removed from V and 8 bases from J, the gap between germline ends came to 18 bases. The CDR3 here is CASSSEEDRFQQYF. DNA for the CDR3: TGTGCCAGCAGCTCCGAGGAAGACAGGTTCCAGCAGTACTTC.

The chain recombines TRBV5-1 with TRBJ1-1; D uncertain. Germline CDR1 is SGHRS and CDR2 is YFSETQ. The CDR3 is 13 residues long. Deletions cut 1 base from V and 1 base from J, with 5 bases between. The CDR3 region has the DNA TGCGCCAGCAGCTTGATAGGGAACACTGAAGCTTTCTTT. The encoded protein is CASSLIGNTEAFF. Based on the CDR3 plus reference TRBV5-1 and TRBJ1-1, the full variable domain is KAGVTQTPRYLIKTRGQQVTLSCSPISGHRSVSWYQQTPGQGLQFLFEYFSETQRNKGNFPGRFSGRQFSNSRSEMNVSTLELGDSALYLCASSLIGNTEAFFGQGTRLTVV.

The gene calls are TRBV6-1 and TRBJ1-2, with 8 bases that match TRBD1. The CDR3 runs 18 residues. The V segment lost 4 bases and the J segment 2 bases; nucleotides outside the gene matches: 15. CDR1 and CDR2 (germline): MNHNS, SASEGT. In DNA, the CDR3 is TGTGCCAGCAGTGGAGGACAGGGCTCCGGAGGGGGGAACTATGGCTACACCTTC. Translated: CASSGGQGSGGGNYGYTF.

The chain recombines TRBV6-6 with TRBJ2-1; 9 bases line up with TRBD2. The CDR3 runs to 16 residues. Germline V gene sequence: CDR1 MNHNY, CDR2 SVGAGI (reference sequence). J gave up 9 bases and V 2 bases, and 11 bases lay outside the gene matches. The DNA for the CDR3 is TGTGCCAGCAGTTACCCGACGGGCGGGGGGGCCGCTGAGCAGTTCTTC. Its protein is CASSYPTGGGAAEQFF.

The CDR3 DNA sequence: TGCGCCAGCAGCTTGGCCAGTTTGGCCAGCACGTACGAGCAGTACTTC. Its protein is CASSLASLASTYEQYF. V is TRBV5-1 and J is TRBJ2-7; D is unclear. V dropped 0 bases and J dropped 4 bases, with 17 bases sitting between them. This CDR3 has 16 amino acids. Per germline, CDR1 SGHRS and CDR2 YFSETQ.

The chain joins TRBV28 to TRBJ1-1; D remains unclear. Trimming cost V 6 bases and J 1 base, with 12 bases left between them. The CDR3 is made up of 14 amino acids. Germline V gives CDR1 MDHEN, CDR2 SYDVKM. Here the CDR3 DNA reads TGTGCCAGCAGGGCGACCTCGGCGAACACTGAAGCTTTCTTT. It codes for CASRATSANTEAFF.

The J gene is TRBJ1-1, the V gene TRBV2; a weak D match, TRBD1 (5 bases). Germline loops: CDR1 SNHLY, CDR2 FYNNEI. CDR3 length: 13 amino acids. Trimming shortened V by 4 bases and J by 5 bases, and 11 bases separated the two germline ends. CDR3 DNA sequence: TGTGCCAGCAGTGGACAGATTAAAACTGAAGCTTTCTTT. Its protein is CASSGQIKTEAFF.

The chain is built from TRBV4-2 and TRBJ1-5; no reliable D call. Between the trimmed V and J ends, which lost 4 bases and 7 bases, there was a span of 17 bases. Looked up from germline, CDR1 is LGHNA and CDR2 is YNFKEQ. The CDR3 has 15 residues. The CDR3 region is CASSPPHPLGQPQHF. CDR3 in DNA: TGTGCCAGCAGCCCTCCGCATCCTCTAGGGCAGCCCCAGCATTTT.